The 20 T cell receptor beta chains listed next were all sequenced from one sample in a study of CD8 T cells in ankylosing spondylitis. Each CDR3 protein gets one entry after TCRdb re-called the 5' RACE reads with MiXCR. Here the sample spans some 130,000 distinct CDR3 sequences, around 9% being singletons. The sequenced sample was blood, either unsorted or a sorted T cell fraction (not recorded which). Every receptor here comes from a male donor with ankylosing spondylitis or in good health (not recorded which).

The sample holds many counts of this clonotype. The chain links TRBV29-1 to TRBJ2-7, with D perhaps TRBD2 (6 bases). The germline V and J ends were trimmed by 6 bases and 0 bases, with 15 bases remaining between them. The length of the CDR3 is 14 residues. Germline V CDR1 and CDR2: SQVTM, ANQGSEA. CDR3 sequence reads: CSVRLGGSSYEQYF. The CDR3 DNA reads TGCAGCGTGCGGTTGGGGGGAAGCTCCTACGAGCAGTACTTC.

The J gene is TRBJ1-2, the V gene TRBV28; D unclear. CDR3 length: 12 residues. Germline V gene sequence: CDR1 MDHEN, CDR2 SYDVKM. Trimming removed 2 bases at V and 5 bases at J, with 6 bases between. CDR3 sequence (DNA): TGTGCCAGCAGTTTAGGATTTTATGGCTACACCTTC. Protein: CASSLGFYGYTF.

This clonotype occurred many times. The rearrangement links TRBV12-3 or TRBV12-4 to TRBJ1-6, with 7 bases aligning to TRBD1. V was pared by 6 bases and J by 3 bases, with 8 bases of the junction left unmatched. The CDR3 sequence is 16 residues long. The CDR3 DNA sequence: TGTGCCAGCAGGCGACGACAGGGTGGCTATAATTCACCCCTCCACTTT. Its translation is CASRRRQGGYNSPLHF.

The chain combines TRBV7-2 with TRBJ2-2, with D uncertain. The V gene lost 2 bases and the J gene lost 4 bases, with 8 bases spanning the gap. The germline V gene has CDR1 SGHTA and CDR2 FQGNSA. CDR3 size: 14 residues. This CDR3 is CASSLLLGTGELFF. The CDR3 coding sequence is TGTGCCAGCAGCTTATTGTTAGGCACCGGGGAGCTGTTTTTT.

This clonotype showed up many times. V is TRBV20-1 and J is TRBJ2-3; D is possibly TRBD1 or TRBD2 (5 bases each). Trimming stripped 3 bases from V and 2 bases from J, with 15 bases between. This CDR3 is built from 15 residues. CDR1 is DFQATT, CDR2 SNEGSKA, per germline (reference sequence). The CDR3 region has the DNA TGCAGTGCTAGGGTCCCCACGGGGCCCACAGATACGCAGTATTTT. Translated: CSARVPTGPTDTQYF.

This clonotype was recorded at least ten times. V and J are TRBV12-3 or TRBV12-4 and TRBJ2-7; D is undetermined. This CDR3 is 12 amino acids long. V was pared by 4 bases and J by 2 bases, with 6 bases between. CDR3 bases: TGTGCCAGCAGTTCTCGAACCTACGAGCAGTACTTC. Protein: CASSSRTYEQYF.

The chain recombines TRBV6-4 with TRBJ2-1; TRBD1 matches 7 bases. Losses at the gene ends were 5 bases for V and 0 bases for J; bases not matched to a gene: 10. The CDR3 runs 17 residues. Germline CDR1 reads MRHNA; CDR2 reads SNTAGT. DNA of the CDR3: TGTGCCAGCAGTCCGCGTCAGGGGGTAAGCTCCTACAATGAGCAGTTCTTC. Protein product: CASSPRQGVSSYNEQFF.

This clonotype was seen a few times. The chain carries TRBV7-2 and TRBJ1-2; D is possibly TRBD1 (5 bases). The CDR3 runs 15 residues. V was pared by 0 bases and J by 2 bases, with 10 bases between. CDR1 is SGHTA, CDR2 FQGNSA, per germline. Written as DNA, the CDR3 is TGTGCCAGCAGCTTAGCATGGGGGAAGAACTATGGCTACACCTTC. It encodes CASSLAWGKNYGYTF.

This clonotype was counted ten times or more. The CDR3 sequence: CASRDRDYYEQYF. DNA of the CDR3: TGTGCCAGCAGGGACAGGGATTACTACGAGCAGTACTTC. V gene TRBV2 combines with J gene TRBJ2-7; TRBD1 aligns across 8 bases. Germline CDR1 is SNHLY and CDR2 is FYNNEI. The CDR3 is made up of 13 amino acids. With V trimmed by 6 bases and J by 3 bases, 4 bases remained unmatched.

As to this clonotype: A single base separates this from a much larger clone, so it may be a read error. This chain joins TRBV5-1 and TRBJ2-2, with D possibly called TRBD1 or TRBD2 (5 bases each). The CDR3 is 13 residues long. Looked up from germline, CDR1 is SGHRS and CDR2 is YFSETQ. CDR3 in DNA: TGCGCCAGCAGCTTGGTAGAGGCCGGGGACCTGTTTTTT. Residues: CASSLVEAGDLFF.

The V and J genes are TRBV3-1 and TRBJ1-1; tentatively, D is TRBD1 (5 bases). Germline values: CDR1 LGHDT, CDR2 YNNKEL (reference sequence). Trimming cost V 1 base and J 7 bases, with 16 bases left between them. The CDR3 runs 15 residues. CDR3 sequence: CASSQVPTRGDEAFF. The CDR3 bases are TGTGCCAGCAGCCAAGTCCCCACAAGGGGCGATGAAGCTTTCTTT.

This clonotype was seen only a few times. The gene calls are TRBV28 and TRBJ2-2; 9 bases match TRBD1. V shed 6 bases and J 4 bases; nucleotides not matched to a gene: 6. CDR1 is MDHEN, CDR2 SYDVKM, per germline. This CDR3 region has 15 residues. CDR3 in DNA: TGTGCCAGCAGCCGAAGGACAGGGGTCACCGGGGAGCTGTTTTTT. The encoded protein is CASSRRTGVTGELFF.

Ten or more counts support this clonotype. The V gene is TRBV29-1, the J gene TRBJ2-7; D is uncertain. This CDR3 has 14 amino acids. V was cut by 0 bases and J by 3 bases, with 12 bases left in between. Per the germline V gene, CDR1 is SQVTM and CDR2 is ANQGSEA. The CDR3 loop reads CSVEDRFRGYEQYF. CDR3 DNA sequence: TGCAGCGTTGAAGATCGATTTCGTGGCTACGAGCAGTACTTC.

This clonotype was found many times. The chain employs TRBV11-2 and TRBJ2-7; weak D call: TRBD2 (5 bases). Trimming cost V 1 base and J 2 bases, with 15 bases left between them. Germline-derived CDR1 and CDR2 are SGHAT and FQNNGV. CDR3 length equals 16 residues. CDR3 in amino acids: CASSLGFGGLPYEQYF. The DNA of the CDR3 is TGTGCCAGCAGCTTAGGTTTCGGAGGCCTACCCTACGAGCAGTACTTC.

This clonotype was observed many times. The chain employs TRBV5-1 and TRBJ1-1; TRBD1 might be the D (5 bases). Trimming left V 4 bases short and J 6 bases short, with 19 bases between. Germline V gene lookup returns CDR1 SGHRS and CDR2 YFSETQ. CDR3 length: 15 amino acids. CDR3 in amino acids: CASSGTDPGSSEAFF. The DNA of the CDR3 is TGCGCCAGCAGCGGGACTGACCCGGGAAGCTCTGAAGCTTTCTTT. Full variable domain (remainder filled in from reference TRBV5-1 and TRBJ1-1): KAGVTQTPRYLIKTRGQQVTLSCSPISGHRSVSWYQQTPGQGLQFLFEYFSETQRNKGNFPGRFSGRQFSNSRSEMNVSTLELGDSALYLCASSGTDPGSSEAFFGQGTRLTVV.

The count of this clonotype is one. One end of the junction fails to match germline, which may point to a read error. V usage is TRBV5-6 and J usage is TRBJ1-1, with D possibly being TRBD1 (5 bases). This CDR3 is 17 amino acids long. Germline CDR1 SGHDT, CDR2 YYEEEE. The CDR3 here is CASSPLGGYEENNEAFF. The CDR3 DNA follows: TGTGCCAGCTCCCCACTCGGGGGATATGAAGAGAACAATGAAGCTTTCTTT.

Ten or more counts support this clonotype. The CDR3, as DNA: TGCGCCAGCAGCTTGGAGATTTCCTACAATGAGCAGTTCTTC. Amino acid sequence: CASSLEISYNEQFF. The chain is built from TRBV5-1 and TRBJ2-1, with D hard to call. Trimming pared 0 bases from V and 1 base from J, leaving 5 bases between. The CDR3 is made up of 14 amino acids. Germline V gene lookup returns CDR1 SGHRS and CDR2 YFSETQ.

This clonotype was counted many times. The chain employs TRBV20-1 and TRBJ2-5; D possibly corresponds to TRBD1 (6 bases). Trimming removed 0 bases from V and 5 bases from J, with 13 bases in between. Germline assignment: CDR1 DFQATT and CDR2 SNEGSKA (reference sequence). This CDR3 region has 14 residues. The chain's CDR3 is CSARDLSGDETQYF. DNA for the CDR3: TGCAGTGCTAGAGATCTGTCAGGGGATGAGACCCAGTACTTC.

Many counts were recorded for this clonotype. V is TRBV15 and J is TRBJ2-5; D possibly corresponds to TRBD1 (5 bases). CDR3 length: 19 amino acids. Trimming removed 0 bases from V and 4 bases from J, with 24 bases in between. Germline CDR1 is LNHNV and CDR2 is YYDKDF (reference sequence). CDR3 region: CATSRDTSSAGLFRETQYF. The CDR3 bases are TGTGCCACCAGCAGAGATACCTCATCGGCAGGGTTATTCAGAGAGACCCAGTACTTC.

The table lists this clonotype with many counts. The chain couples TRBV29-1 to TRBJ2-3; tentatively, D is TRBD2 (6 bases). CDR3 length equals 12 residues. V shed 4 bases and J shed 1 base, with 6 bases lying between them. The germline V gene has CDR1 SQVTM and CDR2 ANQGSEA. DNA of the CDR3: TGCAGCGTTGTAGCGGGCACAGATACGCAGTATTTT. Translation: CSVVAGTDTQYF.